Following are 21 T cell receptor beta chains from one sample sequenced in a study of patients and donors after allogeneic stem cell transplantation. From the RT-PCR reads, TCRdb called clonotypes with MiXCR, one entry per CDR3 protein. Counted here are some 960,000 distinct CDR3 sequences, roughly 18% occurring once; the ten biggest clones make up around 5.5%. The sequencing sample was made of blood, either unsorted or a sorted T cell fraction (not recorded which). These receptors all stem from a human donor who was either an allogeneic HSCT recipient or a stem cell or donor lymphocyte infusion donor (not recorded which). It is not recorded whose cells these are; they may come from a transplant donor.

The gene calls are TRBV4-1 and TRBJ1-2; TRBD1 agrees at 10 bases. V shed 0 bases, J shed 3 bases, and the junction held 7 bases outside the gene matches. Germline loops: CDR1 MGHRA, CDR2 YSYEKL. This CDR3 region has 17 residues. The CDR3 here is CASSQEPGQGIDYGYTF. CDR3 nucleotide sequence: TGCGCCAGCAGCCAAGAACCGGGACAGGGGATTGACTATGGCTACACCTTC.

This clonotype was detected only a few times. The rearrangement uses TRBV12-3 or TRBV12-4 and TRBJ2-5; tentatively, D is TRBD1 (5 bases). This CDR3 region has 15 residues. Trimming stripped 4 bases from V and 1 base from J, with 13 bases between. As DNA, the CDR3 is TGTGCCAGCAGTTATCTAACAGGAGCCCAAGAGACCCAGTACTTC. Its translation is CASSYLTGAQETQYF.

The V and J genes are TRBV20-1 and TRBJ2-5; D perhaps matches TRBD1 (6 bases). The CDR3 totals 14 residues. Germline V gene data show CDR1 as DFQATT and CDR2 as SNEGSKA (reference sequence). V gave up 3 bases and J gave up 4 bases, with 15 bases separating them. CDR3 loop: CSARPAGVRETQYF. The CDR3 nucleotides read TGCAGTGCTAGGCCCGCAGGGGTAAGAGAGACCCAGTACTTC.

This clonotype was seen many times. The chain has TRBV11-2 and TRBJ1-3; TRBD1 might be the D (5 bases). CDR1 SGHAT and CDR2 FQNNGV come from the germline V gene. There are 18 residues in the CDR3. Between the trimmed V and J ends, which lost 2 bases and 0 bases, there was a span of 17 bases. CDR3 coding DNA: TGTGCCAGCAGCTTAAATCCCGGCATGAGGGGCTCTGGAAACACCATATATTTT. It codes for CASSLNPGMRGSGNTIYF.

The rearrangement uses TRBV15 and TRBJ2-7; the D is unclear. The CDR3 is 16 amino acids. Germline CDR1 and CDR2: LNHNV and YYDKDF (reference sequence). Trimming shortened V by 1 base and J by 0 bases, and 13 bases separated the two germline ends. The CDR3 region is CATSRVTSGSSYEQYF. In DNA form, the CDR3 reads TGTGCCACCAGCAGAGTAACCTCAGGAAGCTCCTACGAGCAGTACTTC. Looking up the rest from reference TRBV15 and TRBJ2-7 gives the full variable domain: DAMVIQNPRYQVTQFGKPVTLSCSQTLNHNVMYWYQQKSSQAPKLLFHYYDKDFNNEADTPDNFQSRRPNTSFCFLDIRSPGLGDTAMYLCATSRVTSGSSYEQYFGPGTRLTVT.

A few counts support this clonotype. The J gene is TRBJ1-3, the V gene TRBV6-1, with TRBD1 identical over 7 bases. CDR1 is MNHNS, CDR2 SASEGT, per germline. J gave up 5 bases and V 7 bases, and 14 bases lay outside the gene matches. The CDR3 has 16 residues. The CDR3 bases are TGTGCCAGCACCGAGATTACAGGGGTGAGAAGAAACACCATATATTTT. It codes for CASTEITGVRRNTIYF.

The gene calls are TRBV5-6 and TRBJ2-1; D not certain. This CDR3 contains 14 residues. V gave up 7 bases and J gave up 0 bases, with 11 bases separating them. CDR1 is SGHDT and CDR2 is YYEEEE in the germline V gene. CDR3 in DNA: TGTGCCAGCGCCCTGGAGAGCTCCTACAATGAGCAGTTCTTC. It translates to CASALESSYNEQFF.

The CDR3 sequence is CASSSQDSRLAKNIQYF. CDR3 nucleotides: TGTGCCAGCAGCTCCCAGGACAGTCGACTAGCCAAAAACATTCAGTACTTC. J is TRBJ2-4 and V is TRBV7-9; maybe TRBD1 (6 bases). Trimming took 4 bases from V and 0 from J, leaving 16 bases between them. CDR3 length: 17 amino acids. The V gene's germline CDR1 is SEHNR and CDR2 FQNEAQ (reference sequence).

The chain couples TRBV7-9 to TRBJ2-7, with D perhaps matching TRBD2 (6 bases). Between the trimmed V and J ends, which lost 3 bases and 0 bases, there was a span of 9 bases. This CDR3 has 14 amino acids. Germline lookup yields CDR1 SEHNR and CDR2 FQNEAQ (reference sequence). In DNA form, the CDR3 reads TGTGCCAGCAGCTTTTGGGACTTCTCCTACGAGCAGTACTTC. The encoded protein is CASSFWDFSYEQYF. Together with reference TRBV7-9 and TRBJ2-7, the CDR3 gives the full variable domain: DTGVSQNPRHKITKRGQNVTFRCDPISEHNRLYWYRQTLGQGPEFLTYFQNEAQLEKSRLLSDRFSAERPKGSFSTLEIQRTEQGDSAMYLCASSFWDFSYEQYFGPGTRLTVT.

The rearrangement joins TRBV7-9 to TRBJ1-1, with TRBD1 matching 7 bases. The V segment lost 4 bases and the J segment 4 bases; nucleotides outside the gene matches: 9. Germline V lookup: CDR1 SEHNR, CDR2 FQNEAQ (reference sequence). The CDR3 is 15 amino acids. The CDR3 DNA reads as TGTGCCAGCAGCTCGGGAGGGGGCCGTAGCACTGAAGCTTTCTTT. Protein sequence: CASSSGGGRSTEAFF.

This clonotype was observed a handful of times. The rearrangement uses TRBV9 and TRBJ1-3, with 7 bases matching TRBD1. Germline V gene data show CDR1 as SGDLS and CDR2 as YYNGEE. This CDR3 is 15 amino acids long. With 2 bases clipped from V and 3 bases from J, the junction kept 5 bases outside the gene matches. CDR3 bases: TGTGCCAGCAGCGTCACAGGGGTTTTTGGAAACACCATATATTTT. Protein sequence: CASSVTGVFGNTIYF.

This clonotype was observed a few times. The gene calls are TRBV12-3 or TRBV12-4 and TRBJ2-7; 7 bases line up with TRBD1. This CDR3 region has 14 residues. V gave up 6 bases and J gave up 4 bases; unmatched junction bases: 9. CDR3 DNA: TGTGCCAGCAGCCAAAGACAGGGTTTATACGAGCAGTACTTC. Translation: CASSQRQGLYEQYF.

In this sample, this clonotype turned up a few times. The chain combines TRBV5-1 with TRBJ2-5, with TRBD1 identical over 8 bases. Germline V gene sequence: CDR1 SGHRS, CDR2 YFSETQ. This CDR3 is built from 16 residues. J gave up 1 base and V 4 bases, and 9 bases lay outside the gene matches. The CDR3, as DNA: TGCGCCAGCAGCCCCTCGACAGGGGAGATCCAAGAGACCCAGTACTTC. As protein: CASSPSTGEIQETQYF.

This clonotype occurred a few times. This chain connects TRBV12-3 or TRBV12-4 to TRBJ1-4, with no clear D. CDR3 length: 13 amino acids. Trimming took off 3 bases at V and 8 bases at J, with 10 bases between the two ends. The DNA for the CDR3 is TGTGCCAGCAGTTTGGGGTCGACAGAAAAACTGTTTTTT. It encodes CASSLGSTEKLFF.

The chain uses TRBV12-3 or TRBV12-4 and TRBJ2-1; 7 nucleotides line up with TRBD2. J gave up 1 base and V 5 bases, and 14 bases lay outside the gene matches. This CDR3 spans 18 amino acids. The CDR3 spells CASSATGRGGKSYNEQFF. In DNA form, the CDR3 reads TGTGCCAGCAGTGCCACGGGGCGCGGGGGTAAGTCCTACAATGAGCAGTTCTTC.

This clonotype has more than one count but fewer than ten. The chain joins TRBV5-1 to TRBJ2-7; D is uncertain. Germline CDR1 reads SGHRS; CDR2 reads YFSETQ. The V end was cut by 2 bases, the J end by 6 bases, with 3 bases between. The CDR3 loop spans 10 amino acids. The CDR3: CASSFCEQYF. For the CDR3, the DNA is TGCGCCAGCAGCTTTTGCGAGCAGTACTTC.

V gene TRBV7-9 combines with J gene TRBJ1-4; no clear D gene. CDR1 and CDR2 from the germline V gene are SEHNR and FQNEAQ (reference sequence). This CDR3 has 14 amino acids. Trimming left V 4 bases short and J 0 bases short, with 6 bases between. The DNA of the CDR3 is TGTGCCAGCAGCTACAGATCAACTAATGAAAAACTGTTTTTT. It is translated as CASSYRSTNEKLFF.

The gene calls are TRBV3-1 and TRBJ2-2; D gene unclear. Per the germline V gene, CDR1 is LGHDT and CDR2 is YNNKEL (reference sequence). V was pared by 4 bases and J by 5 bases, with 17 bases between. This CDR3 has 16 residues. In nucleotides, the CDR3 is TGTGCCAGCAGCCCCCGGGCCGTGAAGTCTACCGGGGAGCTGTTTTTT. Protein product: CASSPRAVKSTGELFF.

The V and J genes are TRBV7-9 and TRBJ2-3, with 8 bases that match TRBD2. V lost 5 bases and J lost 2; bases outside the gene matches: 3. The CDR3 covers 14 residues. CDR1 and CDR2 from the germline V gene are SEHNR and FQNEAQ (reference sequence). The CDR3 DNA reads TGTGCCAGCAGCCGGGGGGGGATCACAGATACGCAGTATTTT. Encoded protein: CASSRGGITDTQYF. The full variable domain, its missing parts supplied by reference TRBV7-9 and TRBJ2-3, is DTGVSQNPRHKITKRGQNVTFRCDPISEHNRLYWYRQTLGQGPEFLTYFQNEAQLEKSRLLSDRFSAERPKGSFSTLEIQRTEQGDSAMYLCASSRGGITDTQYFGPGTRLTVL.

A few counts support this clonotype. V usage is TRBV20-1 and J usage is TRBJ2-5, with 7 bases fitting TRBD2. This CDR3 is 13 amino acids long. V lost 7 bases, J lost 0 bases, and 5 bases stayed unmatched. Germline V gene sequence: CDR1 DFQATT, CDR2 SNEGSKA (reference sequence). CDR3 sequence: CSDDGTNQETQYF. The CDR3 DNA reads as TGCAGTGACGACGGGACTAACCAAGAGACCCAGTACTTC.

V usage is TRBV6-1 and J usage is TRBJ2-3; TRBD2 agrees at 7 bases. V was pared by 2 bases and J by 6 bases, with 2 bases of the junction left unmatched. The CDR3 spans 13 residues. Per germline, CDR1 MNHNS and CDR2 SASEGT. The CDR3 coding sequence is TGTGCCAGCAGTGAATTGGGAGGGGATACGCAGTATTTT. This sequence encodes CASSELGGDTQYF.